This record looks at one TCR beta chain sequence and its context. The data were obtained in a study of blood T cell repertoires in COVID-19. The CDR3 loop spans 15 amino acids. V dropped 6 bases and J dropped 8; count of bases not matched to a gene: 12. Germline V gives CDR1 LNHDA, CDR2 SQIVND (reference sequence). TCRdb's copy holds only in-frame clones and misses some; the assay was immunoSEQ multiplex PCR. The sample lists around 140,000 clones; approximately 90% were seen once. The genes are TRBV19 and TRBJ1-4, with 7 bases fitting TRBD1. The TCR comes from a man aged 50-60 years with active or convalescent COVID-19. Sequencing was performed on peripheral blood. CDR3 region: CASRTGNSLREKLFF. CDR3 DNA sequence: TGTGCCAGTAGGACAGGGAATTCGCTCCGCGAAAAACTGTTTTTT.